The next 28 T cell receptor beta chains were all read from a single sample in a study of cytomegalovirus exposure and HLA in healthy donors. PCR amplification relied on 60 Vbeta primers (plus 13 Jbeta primers). The repertoire was sequenced with immunoSEQ multiplex PCR; TCRdb's copy has only in-frame clones and lacks some. The table records 65,000 to 100,000 clones, about 75% of them present only once. Source material: PBMCs. Receptors originate from a man aged 35-49 years in good health and CMV-seronegative.

The rearrangement links TRBV5-1 to TRBJ1-1, with TRBD1 matching over 7 bases. The germline V gene encodes CDR1 SGHRS and CDR2 YFSETQ. The CDR3 has 14 residues. Germline trimming cut 3 bases from V and 5 bases from J; bases unmatched to any gene: 7. CDR3 sequence (DNA): TGCGCCAGCAGCTACTTCCCACAGGGGACTGAAGCTTTCTTT. This gives the protein CASSYFPQGTEAFF. Using reference TRBV5-1 and TRBJ1-1 for the parts outside the CDR3, the full variable domain is KAGVTQTPRYLIKTRGQQVTLSCSPISGHRSVSWYQQTPGQGLQFLFEYFSETQRNKGNFPGRFSGRQFSNSRSEMNVSTLELGDSALYLCASSYFPQGTEAFFGQGTRLTVV.

This clone is a singleton in its sample. The chain couples TRBV19 to TRBJ2-7; a weak D match, TRBD1 (6 bases). Trimming pared 3 bases from V and 4 bases from J, leaving 16 bases between. CDR3 size: 15 residues. The germline CDR1 and CDR2 sequences are LNHDA and SQIVND (reference sequence). CDR3 in amino acids: CASSIAQGGPYEQYF. For the CDR3, the DNA is TGTGCCAGTAGTATTGCACAGGGTGGTCCTTACGAGCAGTACTTC.

V and J are TRBV2 and TRBJ1-2; 7 bases match TRBD1. J gave up 2 bases and V 6 bases, and 9 bases lay outside the gene matches. CDR1 SNHLY and CDR2 FYNNEI come from the germline V gene. The CDR3 has 15 amino acids. In DNA form, the CDR3 reads TGTGCCAGCAGCGACGGGGCAGGGGGAAACTATGGCTACACCTTC. This codes for CASSDGAGGNYGYTF. The full variable domain, with the rest looked up from reference TRBV2 and TRBJ1-2, is EPEVTQTPSHQVTQMGQEVILRCVPISNHLYFYWYRQILGQKVEFLVSFYNNEISEKSEIFDDQFSVERPDGSNFTLKIRSTKLEDSAMYFCASSDGAGGNYGYTFGSGTRLTVV.

The J gene is TRBJ2-3, the V gene TRBV19, with D possibly matching TRBD2 (5 bases). Germline V gene data show CDR1 as LNHDA and CDR2 as SQIVND (reference sequence). CDR3 size: 14 residues. The V gene lost 4 bases and the J gene lost 2 bases, with 10 bases spanning the gap. This chain's CDR3 is CASSREPVTDTQYF. The DNA of the CDR3 is TGTGCCAGTAGTAGGGAGCCGGTCACAGATACGCAGTATTTT.

The CDR3 sequence is CASSAGLAGVYEQYF. DNA for the CDR3: TGCGCCAGCAGCGCGGGACTAGCGGGAGTTTACGAGCAGTACTTC. The chain has TRBV5-1 and TRBJ2-7, with TRBD2 identical over 14 bases. J was trimmed by 4 bases and V by 4 bases; bases with no gene match: 4. The CDR3 is 15 residues long. Germline CDR1 is SGHRS and CDR2 is YFSETQ.

This chain joins TRBV6-4 and TRBJ2-1, with 10 nucleotides matching TRBD2. The CDR3 length is 16 residues. Trimming took 3 bases from V and 7 from J; bases not matched to a gene: 9. Looked up from germline, CDR1 is MRHNA and CDR2 is SNTAGT. The CDR3, as DNA: TGTGCCAGCAGTGAGGGCCTAGCGGGAGCGGGGAATGAGCAGTTCTTC. It specifies CASSEGLAGAGNEQFF.

Only a few counts were recorded for this clone. This chain uses TRBV6-1 with TRBJ1-4, with D maybe TRBD1 (6 bases). Trimming removed 4 bases at V and 7 bases at J, with 19 bases between. CDR1 is MNHNS, CDR2 SASEGT, per germline. The CDR3 spans 16 residues. This chain's CDR3 is CASSVTNQGHGEKLFF. The CDR3 DNA is TGTGCCAGCAGTGTAACGAACCAGGGGCATGGTGAAAAACTGTTTTTT.

The CDR3 DNA reads as TGTGCCAGCAGCTCCCAGGGGGGCCACACTGAAGCTTTCTTT. Translating gives CASSSQGGHTEAFF. The chain has TRBV7-8 and TRBJ1-1, with 7 positions matching TRBD1. This CDR3 is 14 amino acids long. V shed 4 bases, J shed 3 bases, and the junction held 5 bases outside the gene matches. Germline V gene data show CDR1 as SGHVS and CDR2 as FQNEAQ.

This chain connects TRBV2 to TRBJ2-7; D unresolved. CDR1 SNHLY and CDR2 FYNNEI come from the germline V gene. The CDR3 has 12 residues. Trimming took 2 bases from V and 3 from J, leaving 5 bases between them. The CDR3 nucleotides read TGTGCCAGCAGTGAAAGTAGCTACGAGCAGTACTTC. It yields the protein CASSESSYEQYF.

The chain has TRBV6-6 and TRBJ1-1, with 7 bases fitting TRBD1. The germline CDR1 and CDR2 sequences are MNHNY and SVGAGI (reference sequence). V lost 2 bases and J lost 1; bases outside the gene matches: 1. CDR3 length: 14 amino acids. The CDR3, as DNA: TGTGCCAGCAGTTACCCAGGGGGGAACACTGAAGCTTTCTTT. Amino acids: CASSYPGGNTEAFF.

The gene calls are TRBV27 and TRBJ2-7, with D uncertain. V was trimmed by 3 bases and J by 1 base, leaving 10 bases between them. Germline assignment: CDR1 MNHEY and CDR2 SMNVEV (reference sequence). This CDR3 is built from 14 residues. The DNA of the CDR3 is TGTGCCAGCAGTTTGCGGCCTCTTTCCTACGAGCAGTACTTC. It translates to CASSLRPLSYEQYF.

V and J are TRBV27 and TRBJ1-1, with D possibly matching TRBD1 (5 bases). Germline assignment: CDR1 MNHEY and CDR2 SMNVEV (reference sequence). This CDR3 has 16 amino acids. V was pared by 3 bases and J by 3 bases, with 17 bases between. The CDR3 here is CASSFGTPKRDTEAFF. In DNA form, the CDR3 reads TGTGCCAGCAGTTTCGGGACTCCTAAGCGGGACACTGAAGCTTTCTTT.

V and J are TRBV6-5 and TRBJ2-7; 9 nucleotides line up with TRBD1. CDR1 and CDR2 from the germline V gene are MNHEY and SVGAGI. V trimming: 10 bases; J trimming: 2 bases; junction bases outside the gene matches: 9. The CDR3 contains 14 residues. In DNA, the CDR3 is TGTGCCATTGGTAGGGGACAGGGAACCTACGAGCAGTACTTC. Translated: CAIGRGQGTYEQYF.

The genes are TRBV11-2 and TRBJ1-5, with D tentatively TRBD1 (6 bases). The CDR3 has 15 amino acids. From germline, CDR1 is SGHAT and CDR2 FQNNGV. V was shortened by 5 bases and J by 0 bases, with 11 bases between the two germline ends. The CDR3 is CASSPGQFSNQPQHF. CDR3 nucleotides: TGTGCCAGCAGCCCCGGACAGTTTAGCAATCAGCCCCAGCATTTT.

The gene calls are TRBV6-6 and TRBJ1-1; weak D call: TRBD1 (5 bases). Per germline, CDR1 MNHNY and CDR2 SVGAGI (reference sequence). Between the trimmed V and J ends, which lost 1 base and 0 bases, there was a span of 9 bases. The CDR3 covers 15 residues. As DNA, the CDR3 is TGTGCCAGCAGTTACTTTCGGGGGTTGAACACTGAAGCTTTCTTT. It translates to CASSYFRGLNTEAFF.

The chain has TRBV7-8 and TRBJ1-4, with unresolved D. Germline CDR1 SGHVS, CDR2 FQNEAQ. V was clipped by 1 base and J by 3 bases, with 3 bases between them. The CDR3 spans 13 residues. The CDR3 DNA sequence: TGTGCCAGCAGCTTAGTAGCTAATGAAAAACTGTTTTTT. Amino acids: CASSLVANEKLFF.

The chain is built from TRBV5-1 and TRBJ2-7; 8 bases are shared with TRBD2. V lost 2 bases and J lost 3; bases outside the gene matches: 4. Per germline, CDR1 SGHRS and CDR2 YFSETQ. The CDR3 has 14 residues. The DNA of the CDR3 is TGCGCCAGCAGCTTTAGCGGGACGATCTACGAGCAGTACTTC. This gives the protein CASSFSGTIYEQYF.

V usage is TRBV2 and J usage is TRBJ2-3; 7 nucleotides align to TRBD2. Germline V CDR1 and CDR2: SNHLY, FYNNEI. Trimming took 8 bases from V and 6 from J; bases not matched to a gene: 11. The CDR3 is 14 amino acids. The CDR3 reads CASGRSGGGDTQYF. The CDR3 nucleotides read TGTGCCAGCGGAAGGTCCGGGGGAGGGGATACGCAGTATTTT. Full variable domain (remainder filled in from reference TRBV2 and TRBJ2-3): EPEVTQTPSHQVTQMGQEVILRCVPISNHLYFYWYRQILGQKVEFLVSFYNNEISEKSEIFDDQFSVERPDGSNFTLKIRSTKLEDSAMYFCASGRSGGGDTQYFGPGTRLTVL.

This rearrangement joins TRBV28 to TRBJ1-6; 7 bases are shared with TRBD1. Germline trimming cut 4 bases from V and 6 bases from J; bases unmatched to any gene: 3. Germline V gives CDR1 MDHEN, CDR2 SYDVKM. The CDR3 spans 14 residues. The CDR3 loop is CASSYRDSNSPLHF. For the CDR3, the DNA is TGTGCCAGCAGTTACCGGGACAGTAATTCACCCCTCCACTTT.

In the case of this clone: Other nucleotide sequences in the sample specify the same CDR3. The chain carries TRBV6-5 and TRBJ2-7, with TRBD1 identical over 8 bases. This CDR3 is 13 amino acids long. V lost 6 bases to trimming and J lost 5 bases; unmatched junction nucleotides: 6. Germline assignment: CDR1 MNHEY and CDR2 SVGAGI. CDR3 residues: CASSRDRGHEQYF. The CDR3 DNA is TGTGCCAGCAGCAGAGACAGGGGCCACGAGCAGTACTTC.

J is TRBJ2-1 and V is TRBV28; 7 bases align to TRBD2. Germline CDR1 is MDHEN and CDR2 is SYDVKM. V shed 2 bases and J 7 bases; nucleotides not matched to a gene: 11. CDR3 length equals 16 residues. CDR3 loop: CASSLRGGRDLNEQFF. The CDR3 nucleotides are TGTGCCAGCAGTTTACGTGGAGGGAGGGACTTAAATGAGCAGTTCTTC. Drawing the rest from reference TRBV28 and TRBJ2-1, the complete variable domain is DVKVTQSSRYLVKRTGEKVFLECVQDMDHENMFWYRQDPGLGLRLIYFSYDVKMKEKGDIPEGYSVSREKKERFSLILESASTNQTSMYLCASSLRGGRDLNEQFFGPGTRLTVL.

The rearrangement uses TRBV30 and TRBJ1-4, with 10 bases matching TRBD1. The CDR3 has 14 amino acids. Germline lookup yields CDR1 GTSNPN and CDR2 SVGIG (reference sequence). Trimming took 2 bases from V and 10 from J; bases not matched to a gene: 7. The CDR3 DNA follows: TGTGCCTGGAGTTCCGGGACAGGGGAGGGAAAACTGTTTTTT. Its translation: CAWSSGTGEGKLFF.

This clone was picked up one time. The V gene is TRBV27, the J gene TRBJ1-5, with D perhaps TRBD1 (6 bases). Trimming shortened V by 3 bases and J by 7 bases, and 10 bases separated the two germline ends. This CDR3 is 13 amino acids long. Germline V gene data show CDR1 as MNHEY and CDR2 as SMNVEV (reference sequence). The CDR3 bases are TGTGCCAGCAGTTTCACAGGGAACCAGCCCCAGCATTTT. Protein product: CASSFTGNQPQHF.

This rearrangement joins TRBV29-1 to TRBJ2-7; perhaps TRBD2 as D (5 bases). The germline gives CDR1 SQVTM, CDR2 ANQGSEA. This CDR3 spans 11 amino acids. Trimming stripped 6 bases from V and 2 bases from J, with 8 bases between. The CDR3 DNA reads as TGCAGCGTGGCGGGCGCCTACGAGCAGTACTTC. Its protein product is CSVAGAYEQYF.

The rearrangement uses TRBV6-5 and TRBJ2-7; D is possibly TRBD2 (5 bases). The CDR3 is 12 residues long. Trimming pared 6 bases from V and 6 bases from J, leaving 12 bases between. Germline assignment: CDR1 MNHEY and CDR2 SVGAGI. The CDR3 loop is CASRRGPSEQYF. The DNA for the CDR3 is TGTGCCAGCAGACGGGGTCCCTCCGAGCAGTACTTC.

The rearrangement joins TRBV4-1 to TRBJ1-1; 8 nucleotides agree with TRBD1. This CDR3 region has 15 residues. The V gene end was trimmed by 4 bases and the J gene end by 2 bases; junction bases not matched to a gene: 6. In germline, CDR1 is MGHRA, CDR2 YSYEKL. CDR3 loop: CASSPADRVNTEAFF. DNA of the CDR3: TGCGCCAGCAGCCCCGCGGACAGGGTAAACACTGAAGCTTTCTTT.

The chain employs TRBV5-1 and TRBJ1-1; D unresolved. The CDR3 spans 13 residues. CDR1 is SGHRS and CDR2 is YFSETQ in the germline V gene. V lost 5 bases and J 5 bases, leaving 13 bases between the germline ends. In DNA, the CDR3 is TGCGCCAGCAGAAACGAGGAGAGGACTGAAGCTTTCTTT. The encoded protein is CASRNEERTEAFF.

This chain links TRBV13 with TRBJ1-5; 8 bases match TRBD1. This CDR3 has 16 residues. CDR1 PRHDT and CDR2 FYEKMQ come from the germline V gene (reference sequence). The junction had 5 bases not matched to a gene; V was cut back by 2 bases and J by 2 bases. CDR3 DNA: TGTGCCAGCAGCTTATGGGCGACAGGGGGCAATCAGCCCCAGCATTTT. This encodes CASSLWATGGNQPQHF.